The 25 T cell receptor beta chains given below trace back to one sample, sequenced in a study of T cells in Graves' hyperthyroidism and ophthalmopathy. Amplified TCR beta CDR3 regions derived from RNA transcripts. A set of HTBI primers served as the primers for a first-round RT-PCR of the TCR CDR3. TCRdb called the multiplex PCR reads again in MiXCR, with one record for every CDR3 protein. This table holds around 720,000 distinct CDR3 sequences, 35% found once. What was sequenced was blood. Receptors originate from a woman between 40 and 50 years old with Graves' hyperthyroidism.

The table lists this clonotype with many counts. An end of the junction does not agree with germline; a read error may underlie this. This chain uses TRBV2 with TRBJ1-1; a possible D gene is TRBD1 (6 bases). The V gene's germline CDR1 is SNHLY and CDR2 FYNNEI. The CDR3 is made up of 14 amino acids. CDR3 coding DNA: TGTGCCAGCAGGGAAGGTGGGGGCGCGACTGAAGCTTTCTTT. Translating it yields CASREGGGATEAFF.

This clonotype was seen repeatedly, ten times or more. The V call is TRBV7-2, the J call TRBJ1-6; TRBD1 might be the D (5 bases). The length of the CDR3 is 15 residues. The V gene lost 1 base and the J gene lost 10 bases, with 14 bases spanning the gap. Germline values: CDR1 SGHTA, CDR2 FQGNSA. In nucleotides, the CDR3 is TGTGCCAGCAGCTTAGGTTGGGGGTTGGAATCACCCCTCCACTTT. Protein product: CASSLGWGLESPLHF.

There are many counts of this clonotype. The V and J genes are TRBV25-1 and TRBJ2-7; TRBD1 might be the D (5 bases). CDR3 length equals 16 residues. Germline V gene sequence: CDR1 MGHDK, CDR2 SYGVNS. Trimming took off 1 base at V and 0 bases at J, with 13 bases between the two ends. The CDR3 region is CASSEFDSLNSYEQYF. CDR3 nucleotides: TGTGCCAGCAGTGAATTTGACAGCTTAAACTCCTACGAGCAGTACTTC.

Of note for this clonotype: This may come from a read error, since a much larger clone is one base off. The genes are TRBV7-3 and TRBJ2-5; the D gene is possibly TRBD1 (5 bases). V was shortened by 6 bases and J by 4 bases, with 12 bases between the two germline ends. CDR1 and CDR2 from the germline V gene are SGHTA and FQGTGA. The CDR3 totals 13 residues. CDR3: CASSRTHPETQYF. Written as DNA, the CDR3 is TGTGCCAGCAGTCGGACACACCCAGAGACCCAGTACTTC.

The chain carries TRBV29-1 and TRBJ1-2, with D possibly matching TRBD1 (5 bases). With 5 bases removed from V and 8 bases from J, the gap between germline ends came to 18 bases. CDR1 SQVTM and CDR2 ANQGSEA come from the germline V gene. This CDR3 comprises 13 residues. The CDR3 is CSVTAGEVSGYTF. In nucleotides, the CDR3 is TGCAGCGTTACAGCGGGGGAAGTCTCCGGCTACACCTTC.

The chain employs TRBV6-5 and TRBJ1-2; unclear D gene. The CDR3 is 11 residues long. V was clipped by 4 bases and J by 8 bases, with 8 bases between them. Germline CDR1 and CDR2: MNHEY and SVGAGI. CDR3 protein: CASSSSGGYTF. In DNA form, the CDR3 reads TGTGCCAGCAGTTCCTCAGGCGGCTACACCTTC.

A single count supports this clonotype. One base away lies a much larger clone, so this may be a sequencing read error. In nucleotides, the CDR3 is TGTGCCATCAGTCAGGAAAGGGGGCTTCAGCCCCAGCATTTT. It encodes CAISQERGLQPQHF. The chain joins TRBV10-3 to TRBJ1-5, with TRBD1 matching over 7 bases. Germline CDR1 and CDR2: ENHRY and SYGVKD. V lost 5 bases, J lost 6 bases, and 7 bases stayed unmatched. CDR3 length equals 14 residues.

The chain employs TRBV2 and TRBJ2-5, with a tentative D call TRBD1 (6 bases). Germline-derived CDR1 and CDR2 are SNHLY and FYNNEI. The CDR3 is made up of 14 amino acids. V gave up 4 bases and J gave up 5 bases, with 14 bases separating them. CDR3 in amino acids: CASSVTGLKETQYF. DNA of the CDR3: TGTGCCAGCAGTGTCACAGGGCTTAAGGAGACCCAGTACTTC.

The sample holds many counts of this clonotype. The rearrangement joins TRBV29-1 to TRBJ2-2; D gene ambiguous. This CDR3 has 14 amino acids. V dropped 5 bases and J dropped 0 bases, with 10 bases sitting between them. CDR1 SQVTM and CDR2 ANQGSEA come from the germline V gene. CDR3: CSVTTATNTGELFF. DNA of the CDR3: TGCAGCGTTACAACAGCCACGAACACCGGGGAGCTGTTTTTT.

This clonotype showed up many times. This rearrangement joins TRBV13 to TRBJ2-7, with a tentative D call TRBD1 (6 bases). CDR3 length: 14 amino acids. V was trimmed by 5 bases and J by 1 base, leaving 12 bases between them. CDR1 is PRHDT and CDR2 is FYEKMQ in the germline V gene (reference sequence). The CDR3 sequence: CASSVWGPSYEQYF. Written as DNA, the CDR3 is TGTGCCAGCAGCGTTTGGGGGCCATCCTACGAGCAGTACTTC.

This clonotype was observed a handful of times. The chain employs TRBV10-2 and TRBJ1-1, with 8 bases aligning to TRBD1. With V trimmed by 9 bases and J by 5 bases, 8 bases remained unmatched. Germline CDR1 reads WSHSY; CDR2 reads SAAADI. CDR3 length: 13 amino acids. DNA for the CDR3: TGCGCCAGTAGGGCAGGGGGCAATACTGAAGCTTTCTTT. Protein sequence: CASRAGGNTEAFF.

This clonotype was observed a handful of times. The V and J genes are TRBV7-9 and TRBJ2-5; weak D call: TRBD2 (6 bases). The CDR3 consists of 14 residues. CDR1 is SEHNR and CDR2 is FQNEAQ in the germline V gene (reference sequence). The ends were cut back, 8 bases at V and 5 bases at J, with 18 bases in the middle. The CDR3 DNA follows: TGTGCCAGCGGCGGATCAGGCGGGACGGAGACCCAGTACTTC. Amino acids: CASGGSGGTETQYF. The entire variable domain, with the rest obtained from reference TRBV7-9 and TRBJ2-5, is as follows: DTGVSQNPRHKITKRGQNVTFRCDPISEHNRLYWYRQTLGQGPEFLTYFQNEAQLEKSRLLSDRFSAERPKGSFSTLEIQRTEQGDSAMYLCASGGSGGTETQYFGPGTRLLVL.

The chain joins TRBV10-3 to TRBJ2-6; D gene uncertain. The CDR3 sequence is 14 residues long. Germline CDR1 ENHRY, CDR2 SYGVKD. Trimming took 7 bases from V and 0 from J, leaving 7 bases between them. The CDR3 DNA reads TGTGCCATCACAAGTTACTCTGGGGCCAACGTCCTGACTTTC. Protein sequence: CAITSYSGANVLTF.

J is TRBJ1-2 and V is TRBV28; no reliable D call. The CDR3 totals 14 residues. The V gene lost 8 bases and the J gene lost 2 bases, with 15 bases spanning the gap. Germline CDR1 reads MDHEN; CDR2 reads SYDVKM. The CDR3 protein is CASHPSAANYGYTF. CDR3 DNA sequence: TGTGCCAGCCATCCTTCTGCAGCGAACTATGGCTACACCTTC.

The V call is TRBV10-3, the J call TRBJ2-3; no reliable D call. This CDR3 is 15 amino acids long. CDR1 ENHRY and CDR2 SYGVKD come from the germline V gene. V was clipped by 0 bases and J by 3 bases, with 10 bases between them. Here the CDR3 reads CAISESGQGTDTQYF. In nucleotides, the CDR3 is TGTGCCATCAGTGAGTCGGGCCAAGGGACAGATACGCAGTATTTT.

This clonotype was observed at least ten times. V gene TRBV7-8 combines with J gene TRBJ1-1; no clear D. The V end lost 5 bases, the J end lost 1 base, and 26 bases lay between the germline ends. CDR1 is SGHVS and CDR2 is FQNEAQ in the germline V gene. The CDR3 contains 19 residues. The CDR3 sequence: CASSPQAGRTRPKNTEAFF. The CDR3, as DNA: TGTGCCAGCAGCCCCCAAGCAGGCAGAACACGACCTAAGAACACTGAAGCTTTCTTT.

There are a few counts of this clonotype. This CDR3 reads CSADTGTDYGYTF. CDR3 coding DNA: TGCAGTGCGGACACCGGGACGGACTATGGCTACACCTTC. The V call is TRBV20-1, the J call TRBJ1-2, with D possibly TRBD1 on 5 matching bases. CDR1 is DFQATT, CDR2 SNEGSKA, per germline (reference sequence). Trimming cost V 6 bases and J 3 bases, with 14 bases left between them. This CDR3 is built from 13 residues.

The table lists this clonotype with a count of one. One junction end disagrees with the germline gene, perhaps due to a read error. The rearrangement uses TRBV29-1 and TRBJ2-5; 10 bases map to TRBD2. CDR1 and CDR2 (germline): SQVTM, ANQGSEA. The CDR3 loop spans 16 amino acids. The CDR3 sequence: CGVELGVAGGAETQYF. The CDR3 DNA reads TGCGGCGTTGAACTCGGAGTAGCGGGAGGTGCAGAGACCCAGTACTTC.

This clonotype was recorded at least ten times. The chain couples TRBV24-1 to TRBJ2-6, with 7 bases lining up with TRBD1. The CDR3 extends over 15 amino acids. Per germline, CDR1 KGHDR and CDR2 SFDVKD. V gave up 9 bases and J gave up 0 bases; unmatched junction bases: 4. The chain's CDR3 is CATGGQNSGANVLTF. The CDR3 region has the DNA TGTGCCACCGGGGGACAGAACTCTGGGGCCAACGTCCTGACTTTC.

The chain combines TRBV7-2 with TRBJ2-7, with 10 bases identical to TRBD1. The DNA end lines up better with TRBJ2-1; the J call may be wrong. CDR1 is SGHTA, CDR2 FQGNSA, per germline. The length of the CDR3 is 15 residues. CDR3 loop: CASLVRTGGYNEQFF. Here the CDR3 DNA reads TGTGCCAGCTTAGTGCGGACAGGGGGGTATAATGAGCAGTTCTTC.

The chain has TRBV5-1 and TRBJ2-3; D may be TRBD2 (6 bases). The CDR3 spans 15 residues. Germline assignment: CDR1 SGHRS and CDR2 YFSETQ. V lost 0 bases and J lost 4, with 12 bases in between. The CDR3 region is CASSLAMGGSDTQYF. The CDR3 DNA is TGCGCCAGCAGCTTGGCCATGGGGGGATCAGATACGCAGTATTTT.

This clonotype has ten or more counts. The rearrangement joins TRBV9 to TRBJ1-1; TRBD1 might be the D (5 bases). In germline, CDR1 is SGDLS, CDR2 YYNGEE. The CDR3 has 15 amino acids. Between the trimmed V and J ends, which lost 1 base and 1 base, there was a span of 11 bases. The CDR3 nucleotides are TGTGCCAGCAGCGTACAGGGCGGTAAGAACACTGAAGCTTTCTTT. The encoded protein is CASSVQGGKNTEAFF.

The J gene is TRBJ2-2, the V gene TRBV15; TRBD1 aligns across 9 bases. The CDR3 sequence is 15 residues long. The germline V gene encodes CDR1 LNHNV and CDR2 YYDKDF (reference sequence). V lost 8 bases, J lost 5 bases, and 9 bases stayed unmatched. The CDR3: CATSFDRGLTGELFF. Written as DNA, the CDR3 is TGTGCCACCTCTTTTGACAGGGGGTTGACCGGGGAGCTGTTTTTT.

The chain couples TRBV30 to TRBJ1-5; possibly TRBD1 for D (6 bases). This CDR3 spans 15 amino acids. Germline values: CDR1 GTSNPN, CDR2 SVGIG (reference sequence). Trimming left V 4 bases short and J 3 bases short, with 16 bases between. CDR3: CAWTPTGLFNQPQHF. CDR3 nucleotide sequence: TGTGCCTGGACCCCGACAGGATTATTCAATCAGCCCCAGCATTTT. Full variable domain (remainder filled in from reference TRBV30 and TRBJ1-5): SQTIHQWPATLVQPVGSPLSLECTVEGTSNPNLYWYRQAAGRGLQLLFYSVGIGQISSEVPQNLSASRPQDRQFILSSKKLLLSDSGFYLCAWTPTGLFNQPQHFGDGTRLSIL.

The chain uses TRBV2 and TRBJ1-5; a possible D gene is TRBD1 (5 bases). Germline CDR1 reads SNHLY; CDR2 reads FYNNEI. This CDR3 is 16 amino acids long. Deletions cut 7 bases from V and 5 bases from J, with 21 bases between. The DNA of the CDR3 is TGTGCCAGCAATGGCCTCGGGACTGGGAGGGATCAGCCCCAGCATTTT. Amino acid sequence: CASNGLGTGRDQPQHF.